This is a list of T cell receptor beta chains from one sample in a study of cytomegalovirus exposure and HLA in healthy donors. Using immunoSEQ multiplex PCR, the repertoire was profiled, and TCRdb retains in-frame clones only, with some absent. Of some 36,000 clones listed, 60% to 80% are singletons. Sequenced material: PBMCs. The receptor source for this set is a man aged 25-45 years in good health and CMV-seronegative. CDR3s include the opening cysteine and the closing phenylalanine or tryptophan. D genes are given only for firm matches. Expanded clones get a size class; other rows say once, few or many, or leave the size out.

V gene	D gene	J gene	clone size	CDR3 DNA	CDR3 protein
TRBV6-1	TRBD1	TRBJ2-7	few	TGTGCCAGCAGGAAAAGAAACAGGGGCGACGAGCAGTACTTC	CASRKRNRGDEQYF
TRBV5-4	TRBD1	TRBJ2-1	NA	TGTGCCAGCAGAAACCCGGGACAGGGGTACAATGAGCAGTTCTTC	CASRNPGQGYNEQFF
TRBV25-1	NA	TRBJ2-7	NA	TGTGCCAGCATGCCTAGCGCGAGCTCCTACGAGCAGTACTTC	CASMPSASSYEQYF
TRBV10-2	TRBD1	TRBJ1-2	once	TGCGCCAGCAGGGCCGGACAGGGGAACTATGGCTACACCTTC	CASRAGQGNYGYTF
TRBV7-2	NA	TRBJ2-5	NA	TGTGCCAGCAGCTTAAATGGCAGGGATGAGACCCAGTACTTC	CASSLNGRDETQYF
TRBV6-5	NA	TRBJ2-7	few	TGTGCCAGCAGTCAACGGAGGGATTCCTACGAGCAGTACTTC	CASSQRRDSYEQYF
TRBV5-1	TRBD1	TRBJ1-1	NA	TGCGCCAGCAGCTTGGGGACAGGGAACACTGAAGCTTTCTTT	CASSLGTGNTEAFF
TRBV10-1	NA	TRBJ1-5	NA	TGCGCCAGCGTTTTTGGAGGGGCTACAGACAATCAGCCCCAGCATTTT	CASVFGGATDNQPQHF
TRBV19	NA	TRBJ1-1	NA	TGTGCCAGTAGTTTATCGAACACTGAAGCTTTCTTT	CASSLSNTEAFF
TRBV29-1	NA	TRBJ1-1	NA	TGCAGCGTCAATGCAGGGAACACTGAAGCTTTCTTT	CSVNAGNTEAFF
TRBV7-6	NA	TRBJ2-7	few	TGTGCCAGCAGCTTGTTAGGGGAGGACTCCTACGAGCAGTACTTC	CASSLLGEDSYEQYF
TRBV15	TRBD1	TRBJ2-7	few	TGTGCCACCAGATCCGGGACAGCATCCTACGAGCAGTACTTC	CATRSGTASYEQYF
TRBV12-2	NA	TRBJ2-5	NA	TGTGCAAGTCGCTTAGGAGGACAGGGGGCTCGAGAGACCCAGTACTTC	CASRLGGQGARETQYF
TRBV5-6	TRBD1	TRBJ2-6	NA	TGTGCCAGCAGCGGGGGGGGGACAGGGTTTTTATCTGGGGCCAACGTCCTGACTTTC	CASSGGGTGFLSGANVLTF
TRBV4-2	TRBD1	TRBJ2-3	few	TGTGCCAGCAGCCAAGATCCGGGGACAGAGGGAGATACGCAGTATTTT	CASSQDPGTEGDTQYF
TRBV10-3	NA	TRBJ2-5	medium-sized	TGTGCCATCAGTGAGTCGAACGCCGGAGAGACCCAGTACTTC	CAISESNAGETQYF
TRBV7-9	TRBD1	TRBJ2-7	NA	TGTGCCAGCAGCTCCCCCCGGACAGGGTCCTACGAGCAGTACTTC	CASSSPRTGSYEQYF
TRBV11-2	NA	TRBJ1-5	NA	TGTGCCAGCAGCCCCGGGGGGACATCACATCAGCCCCAGCATTTT	CASSPGGTSHQPQHF
TRBV28	NA	TRBJ2-4	NA	TGTGCCAGCAGTTCCCTAGTAGCCAAAAACATTCAGTACTTC	CASSSLVAKNIQYF
TRBV7-9	TRBD1	TRBJ2-7	NA	TGTGCCAGCAGCTTGGGACAGGCGGCATCCTACGAGCAGTACTTC	CASSLGQAASYEQYF
TRBV5-4	NA	TRBJ1-6	NA	TGTGCCAGCAGGTTCGGAACCGGTCGGGATAATTCACCCCTCCACTTT	CASRFGTGRDNSPLHF
TRBV6-5	NA	TRBJ2-7	NA	TGTGCCAGCATGGATTCGGGGAGTTACGAGCAGTACTTC	CASMDSGSYEQYF